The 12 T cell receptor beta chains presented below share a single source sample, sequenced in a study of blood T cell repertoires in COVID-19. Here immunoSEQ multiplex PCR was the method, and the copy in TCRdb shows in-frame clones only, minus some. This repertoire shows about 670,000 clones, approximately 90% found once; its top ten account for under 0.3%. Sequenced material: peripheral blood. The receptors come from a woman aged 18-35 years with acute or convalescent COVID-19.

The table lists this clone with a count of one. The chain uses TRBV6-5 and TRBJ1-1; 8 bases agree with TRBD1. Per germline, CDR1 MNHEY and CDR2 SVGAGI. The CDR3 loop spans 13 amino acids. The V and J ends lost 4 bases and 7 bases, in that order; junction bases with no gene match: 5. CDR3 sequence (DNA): TGTGCCAGCAGTTCCGGGACAGGATTTGAAGCTTTCTTT. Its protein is CASSSGTGFEAFF.

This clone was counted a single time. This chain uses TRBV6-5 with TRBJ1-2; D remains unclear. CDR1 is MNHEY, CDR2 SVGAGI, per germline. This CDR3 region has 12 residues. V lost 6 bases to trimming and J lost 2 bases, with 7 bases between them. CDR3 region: CASSDSNYGYTF. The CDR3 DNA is TGTGCCAGCAGCGACTCCAACTATGGCTACACCTTC.

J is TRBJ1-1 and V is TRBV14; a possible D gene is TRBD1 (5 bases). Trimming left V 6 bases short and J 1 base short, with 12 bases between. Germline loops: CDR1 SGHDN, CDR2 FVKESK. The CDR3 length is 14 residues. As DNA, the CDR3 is TGTGCCAGCAGTCCCGGGGGGGGGAACACTGAAGCTTTCTTT. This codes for CASSPGGGNTEAFF.

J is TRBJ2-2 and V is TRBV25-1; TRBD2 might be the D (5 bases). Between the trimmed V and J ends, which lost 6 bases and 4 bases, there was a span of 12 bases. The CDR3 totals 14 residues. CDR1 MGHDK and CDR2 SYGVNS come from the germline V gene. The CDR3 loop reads CASRTTTSTGELFF. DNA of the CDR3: TGTGCCAGCAGGACGACTACATCCACCGGGGAGCTGTTTTTT.

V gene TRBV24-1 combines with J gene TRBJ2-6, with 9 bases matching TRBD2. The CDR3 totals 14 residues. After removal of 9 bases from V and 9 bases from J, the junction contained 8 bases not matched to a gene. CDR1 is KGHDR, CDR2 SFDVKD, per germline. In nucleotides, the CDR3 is TGTGCCACCCAAGCGGGGGGCGTTGACAACGTCCTGACTTTC. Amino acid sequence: CATQAGGVDNVLTF.

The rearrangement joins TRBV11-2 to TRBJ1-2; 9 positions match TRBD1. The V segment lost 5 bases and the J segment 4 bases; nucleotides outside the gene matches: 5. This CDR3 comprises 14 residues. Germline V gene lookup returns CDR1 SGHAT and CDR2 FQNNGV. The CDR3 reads CASSNRGRSYGYTF. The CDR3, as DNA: TGTGCCAGCAGCAACAGGGGGCGAAGCTATGGCTACACCTTC. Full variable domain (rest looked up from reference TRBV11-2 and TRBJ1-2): EAGVAQSPRYKIIEKRQSVAFWCNPISGHATLYWYQQILGQGPKLLIQFQNNGVVDDSQLPKDRFSAERLKGVDSTLKIQPAKLEDSAVYLCASSNRGRSYGYTFGSGTRLTVV.

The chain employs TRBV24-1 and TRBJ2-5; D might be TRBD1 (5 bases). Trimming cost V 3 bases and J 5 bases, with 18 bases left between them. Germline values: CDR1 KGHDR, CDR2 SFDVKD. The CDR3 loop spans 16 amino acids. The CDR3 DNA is TGTGCCACCAGTGATCCCGCCCCAGGGTCTGGGGAGACCCAGTACTTC. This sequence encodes CATSDPAPGSGETQYF.

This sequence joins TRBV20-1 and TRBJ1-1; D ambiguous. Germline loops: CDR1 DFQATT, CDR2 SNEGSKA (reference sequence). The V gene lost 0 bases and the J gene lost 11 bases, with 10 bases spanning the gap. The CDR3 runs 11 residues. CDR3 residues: CSARDTVRAFF. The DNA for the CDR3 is TGCAGTGCTAGAGATACCGTACGGGCTTTCTTT.

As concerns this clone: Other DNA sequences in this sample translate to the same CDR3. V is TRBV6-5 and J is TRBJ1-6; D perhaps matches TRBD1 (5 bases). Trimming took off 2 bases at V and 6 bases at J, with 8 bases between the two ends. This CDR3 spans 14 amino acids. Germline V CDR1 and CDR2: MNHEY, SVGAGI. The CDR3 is CASSYNRGNSPLHF. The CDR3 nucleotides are TGTGCCAGCAGTTACAATAGGGGTAATTCACCCCTCCACTTT.

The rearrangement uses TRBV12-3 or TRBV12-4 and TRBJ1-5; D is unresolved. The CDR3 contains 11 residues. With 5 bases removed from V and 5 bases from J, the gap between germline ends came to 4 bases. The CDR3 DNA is TGTGCCAGCAGTCTCCATCAGCCCCAGCATTTT. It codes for CASSLHQPQHF.

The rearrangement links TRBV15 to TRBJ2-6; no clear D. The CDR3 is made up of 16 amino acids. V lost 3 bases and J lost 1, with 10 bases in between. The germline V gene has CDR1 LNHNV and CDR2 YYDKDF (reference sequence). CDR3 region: CATSSLRGSGANVLTF. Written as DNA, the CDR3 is TGTGCCACCAGCAGTTTACGCGGTTCTGGGGCCAACGTCCTGACTTTC.

As DNA, the CDR3 is TGTGCCAGCAGCCCCACAGGGCTAAACTACGAGCAGTACTTC. This codes for CASSPTGLNYEQYF. This rearrangement joins TRBV3-1 (or the pseudogene TRBV3-2) to TRBJ2-7, with a possible D match to TRBD1 (6 bases). The germline V gene encodes CDR1 LGHDT and CDR2 YNNKEL (reference sequence). Trimming removed 4 bases at V and 3 bases at J, with 13 bases between. The CDR3 sequence is 14 residues long.